This passage covers 5 T cell receptor beta chains from one sample sequenced in a study of memory CD4+ T cells and cytomegalovirus serostatus (dated by TCRdb to the late 2010s). A FACSAria II was used to sort memory CD4+ T cells, defined as single viable CD3+CD4+CD8-CD45RO+ cells. The protocol used for the library was the immunoSEQ multiplex PCR assay. TCRdb limited this immuneACCESS table to in-frame rearrangements with V and J called. A share of clones is missing; checked studies link under half to unresolved V genes, and the rest is unexplained. The sample table shows roughly 86,000 clones, and 80% are seen once. Jointly, the top ten make up about 3.5% of the sample. The source material was memory CD4+ T cells from blood. Every receptor here comes from an adult in good health and CMV-seropositive.

The genes are TRBV5-1 and TRBJ2-1, with 7 bases lining up with TRBD2. J was trimmed by 7 bases and V by 10 bases; bases with no gene match: 14. Germline V CDR1 and CDR2: SGHRS, YFSETQ. CDR3 length equals 14 residues. CDR3 protein: CAPGEGPGWNEQFF. DNA of the CDR3: TGCGCCCCGGGGGAGGGTCCCGGTTGGAATGAGCAGTTCTTC.

This rearrangement joins TRBV7-3 to TRBJ2-3; no clear D gene. V lost 4 bases and J 4 bases, leaving 21 bases between the germline ends. Germline-derived CDR1 and CDR2 are SGHTA and FQGTGA. This CDR3 has 17 amino acids. The CDR3 bases are TGTGCCAGCAGCTCCCACGCTTTCGCTTTCAGGCCAGATACGCAGTATTTT. Encoded protein: CASSSHAFAFRPDTQYF. Combining the CDR3 with reference TRBV7-3 and TRBJ2-3 gives the whole variable domain GAGVSQTPSNKVTEKGKYVELRCDPISGHTALYWYRQSLGQGPEFLIYFQGTGAADDSGLPNDRFFAVRPEGSVSTLKIQRTERGDSAVYLCASSSHAFAFRPDTQYFGPGTRLTVL.

V and J are TRBV6-1 and TRBJ2-5; no clear D. The length of the CDR3 is 14 residues. CDR1 MNHNS and CDR2 SASEGT come from the germline V gene. With 7 bases removed from V and 4 bases from J, the gap between germline ends came to 16 bases. CDR3 loop: CASKLYEAGETQYF. The CDR3 DNA sequence: TGTGCCAGCAAGCTTTACGAGGCTGGAGAGACCCAGTACTTC.

The J gene is TRBJ1-1, the V gene TRBV7-8; 9 bases fit TRBD1. This CDR3 region has 13 residues. Germline assignment: CDR1 SGHVS and CDR2 FQNEAQ. After removal of 6 bases from V and 3 bases from J, the junction contained 2 bases not matched to a gene. The chain's CDR3 is CASSRTGDTEAFF. CDR3 DNA: TGTGCCAGCAGTCGGACAGGGGACACTGAAGCTTTCTTT.

This rearrangement joins TRBV13 to TRBJ1-3; no firm D call. Germline V gene data show CDR1 as PRHDT and CDR2 as FYEKMQ (reference sequence). This CDR3 has 14 residues. V lost 5 bases, J lost 0 bases, and 8 bases lay in between. The CDR3 DNA sequence: TGTGCCAGCAGCGACCGGAGCTCTGGAAACACCATATATTTT. Translating gives CASSDRSSGNTIYF. Full variable domain (outside the CDR3, taken from reference TRBV13 and TRBJ1-3): AAGVIQSPRHLIKEKRETATLKCYPIPRHDTVYWYQQGPGQDPQFLISFYEKMQSDKGSIPDRFSAQQFSDYHSELNMSSLELGDSALYFCASSDRSSGNTIYFGEGSWLTVV.